This T cell receptor beta chain was observed in a study of CD8 T cells in Susac syndrome. Random hexamers primed reverse transcription of about 0.45 to 1 ug RNA. Each CDR3 protein is one row after TCRdb ran MiXCR on the immunoSEQ multiplex PCR reads. The sample holds around 190,000 distinct CDR3 sequences, roughly 94% seen once. This CDR3 spans 12 amino acids. Trimming removed 10 bases from V and 0 bases from J, with 6 bases in between. The V gene's germline CDR1 is KGHDR and CDR2 SFDVKD. This receptor was obtained from a human donor in good health. What was sequenced was CD4+ T cells from PBMCs. The chain carries TRBV24-1 and TRBJ1-5; D not resolved. CDR3 amino acids: CATGNSNQPQHF. CDR3 nucleotide sequence: TGTGCCACAGGAAATAGCAATCAGCCCCAGCATTTT.